This T cell receptor (beta chain) was found in a study of blood T cell repertoires in COVID-19. About the research overall: The United States, Italy and Spain were the sources of the acute and convalescent COVID-19 samples. PBMCs, B-cell-depleted T cells, or T cells provided the cDNA or gDNA that made up the material.

Germline assignment: CDR1 SGHAT and CDR2 FQNNGV. V dropped 5 bases and J dropped 7 bases, with 14 bases sitting between them. The CDR3 consists of 14 residues. Methods used by the authors: Nucleated cell counts were estimated from reference gene primer amplification. Generated by immunoSEQ multiplex PCR, the TCRdb table keeps only in-frame clones and is missing some. V, J and clone size derive from that table, while D and trimming were established from the DNA sequence. The data hold approximately 89,000 clones, with around 85% observed a single time. Specimen: peripheral blood. The chain joins TRBV11-2 to TRBJ1-4; possible D gene TRBD1, 5 bases. The source of this sequence is a woman aged 65 to 85 with active or convalescent COVID-19. In nucleotides, the CDR3 is TGTGCCAGCAGCCCGTCGGACATGTCTGAAAAACTGTTTTTT. This translates into CASSPSDMSEKLFF.